The rows below give T cell receptor beta chains drawn from one sample of a study of shared clonotypes between healthy human individuals. Measured with immunoSEQ multiplex PCR; TCRdb has only the in-frame clones, and not every one. The sample has a few million clones, roughly 92% seen once. The specimen sequenced was naive CD4+ T cells sorted from blood. The receptors originated from a man aged 18 to 29 in good health. The CDR3 runs from the conserved cysteine through the conserved F or W. D genes are given only for firm matches. Rows may omit the clone size; those that give it use once, few, many or a size class.

clone_size	v_call	d_call	j_call	cdr3_aa	cdr3_nt
-	TRBV28	-	TRBJ1-4	CASSSGMGEKLFF	TGTGCCAGCAGTTCAGGGATGGGGGAAAAACTGTTTTTT
-	TRBV19	TRBD1	TRBJ1-5	CASSETGVNQPQHF	TGTGCCAGCTCAGAGACAGGGGTCAATCAGCCCCAGCATTTT
-	TRBV27	-	TRBJ1-6	CASSSQGPITSYNSPLHF	TGTGCCAGCAGTTCACAGGGCCCGATAACCTCCTATAATTCACCCCTCCACTTT
once	TRBV7-9	-	TRBJ1-6	CASSQGGQNSPLHF	TGTGCCAGCAGCCAAGGTGGGCAAAATTCACCCCTCCACTTT
-	TRBV11-2	-	TRBJ1-2	CASSRDGGGYGYTF	TGTGCCAGCAGCCGAGACGGGGGCGGCTATGGCTACACCTTC
once	TRBV7-8	TRBD2	TRBJ2-3	CASSLIPGLAGGASTQYF	TGTGCCAGCAGCCTGATACCGGGACTAGCGGGAGGAGCATCCACGCAGTATTTT
-	TRBV2	-	TRBJ2-1	CASSEKGGNEQFF	TGTGCCAGCAGTGAAAAGGGAGGCAATGAGCAGTTCTTC
-	TRBV10-3	-	TRBJ1-1	CASIRGQYGTEAFF	TGTGCCTCCATCCGAGGACAGTACGGCACTGAAGCTTTCTTT
-	TRBV6-6	-	TRBJ1-1	CASSPRGMNTEAFF	TGTGCCAGCAGTCCTCGGGGGATGAACACTGAAGCTTTCTTT
-	TRBV10-2	TRBD1	TRBJ1-5	CASSETGGNQPQHF	TGCGCCAGCAGCGAGACAGGGGGAAATCAGCCCCAGCATTTT
-	TRBV18	-	TRBJ2-7	CASSPTVGAYEQYF	TGTGCCAGCTCACCAACGGTCGGGGCCTACGAGCAGTACTTC
-	TRBV29-1	TRBD1	TRBJ1-2	CSVAQGQGDYGYTF	TGCAGCGTAGCCCAGGGACAGGGTGACTATGGCTACACCTTC
-	TRBV7-2	TRBD2	TRBJ2-3	CASSPGLPITDTQYF	TGTGCCAGCAGCCCGGGACTACCCATCACAGATACGCAGTATTTT
once	TRBV2	-	TRBJ1-3	CASRSGGTGNTIYF	TGTGCCAGCAGGTCTGGGGGAACTGGAAACACCATATATTTT
-	TRBV7-6	TRBD2	TRBJ2-3	CASSPRTSGRPSESTDTQYF	TGTGCCAGCAGCCCCAGGACTAGCGGGAGGCCGTCAGAGAGCACAGATACGCAGTATTTT
once	TRBV21-1	-	TRBJ2-7	CASYRAEHYEQYF	TGTGCCAGCTACAGAGCGGAACATTACGAGCAGTACTTC
-	TRBV21-1	-	TRBJ1-2	CASNRQGGGYTF	TGTGCCAGCAATAGACAGGGAGGCGGCTACACCTTC
-	TRBV4-3	-	TRBJ2-4	CASSQALGQGRDIQYF	TGCGCCAGCAGCCAAGCCCTGGGGCAGGGGAGGGACATTCAGTACTTC
-	TRBV29-1	TRBD1	TRBJ2-3	CSARASQGADTQYF	TGCAGCGCCCGGGCCTCTCAGGGGGCAGATACGCAGTATTTT
-	TRBV5-4	TRBD1	TRBJ1-6	CASSPWDRERNSPLHF	TGTGCCAGCAGCCCCTGGGACAGGGAGCGTAATTCACCCCTCCACTTT
once	TRBV12-5	TRBD1	TRBJ2-7	CASGNTRQGEGDEQYF	TGTGCTAGTGGTAACACCCGACAGGGGGAGGGGGACGAGCAGTACTTC
-	TRBV30	-	TRBJ1-1	CAWSPQGRTEAFF	TGTGCCTGGAGTCCACAGGGTAGGACTGAAGCTTTCTTT
-	TRBV28	-	TRBJ1-2	CASSTGYGYTF	TGTGCCAGCAGTACAGGCTATGGCTACACCTTC
-	TRBV25-1	-	TRBJ2-7	CASSDQKQGGYEQYF	TGTGCCAGCAGTGACCAAAAACAGGGGGGGTACGAGCAGTACTTC
-	TRBV6-5	-	TRBJ1-2	CASSPAGADYGYTF	TGTGCCAGCAGTCCCGCCGGGGCAGACTATGGCTACACCTTC
few	TRBV30	TRBD1	TRBJ1-1	CAWTTGGFTEAFF	TGTGCCTGGACCACAGGGGGTTTCACTGAAGCTTTCTTT
-	TRBV10-3	-	TRBJ2-5	CAISLQGETQYF	TGTGCCATCAGCTTACAGGGAGAGACCCAGTACTTC
-	TRBV7-2	TRBD2	TRBJ2-3	CASSPQGGGAGDTQYF	TGTGCCAGCAGCCCCCAGGGCGGGGGGGCTGGAGATACGCAGTATTTT
-	TRBV5-1	TRBD2	TRBJ2-5	CASRRNSGGKETQYF	TGCGCCAGCAGACGGAATAGCGGGGGGAAGGAGACCCAGTACTTC
-	TRBV7-7	-	TRBJ2-1	CASSLAAAGLNEQFF	TGTGCTAGCAGCTTAGCAGCTGCGGGGCTAAATGAGCAGTTCTTC
-	TRBV6-5	-	TRBJ1-2	CASYPAGSNYGYTF	TGTGCCAGCTACCCCGCCGGGTCTAACTATGGCTACACCTTC
-	TRBV6-5	TRBD2	TRBJ2-7	CASRQGLAASYEQYF	TGTGCCAGCAGACAGGGACTAGCGGCCTCCTACGAGCAGTACTTC
once	TRBV5-1	TRBD2	TRBJ2-1	CASSLGTSGSYNEQFF	TGCGCCAGCAGCTTGGGGACTAGCGGTTCCTACAATGAGCAGTTCTTC
once	TRBV7-2	-	TRBJ2-6	CASSPIASYLSGANVLTF	TGTGCCAGCAGCCCCATAGCCTCCTACCTCTCTGGGGCCAACGTCCTGACTTTC
-	TRBV27	TRBD1	TRBJ1-6	CASSLGTAPSSYNSPLHF	TGTGCCAGCAGTTTAGGGACAGCCCCTAGCTCCTATAATTCACCCCTCCACTTT
-	TRBV11-2	TRBD1	TRBJ1-2	CASSRTGFGYTF	TGTGCCAGCAGCAGGACAGGGTTTGGCTACACCTTC
once	TRBV27	TRBD1	TRBJ2-1	CASRRISDRGTHNEQFF	TGTGCCAGCAGGAGAATATCGGACAGGGGTACCCACAATGAGCAGTTCTTC
-	TRBV5-6	TRBD1	TRBJ2-1	CASSPGTGLYRQFF	TGTGCCAGCAGCCCCGGGACAGGGCTTTATAGGCAGTTCTTC
-	TRBV6-5	-	TRBJ2-7	CASKHAEGEQYF	TGTGCCAGCAAACACGCCGAGGGGGAGCAGTACTTC
-	TRBV10-3	TRBD1	TRBJ1-5	CAISETWTGGANQPQHF	TGTGCCATCAGTGAGACCTGGACAGGGGGTGCCAATCAGCCCCAGCATTTT
-	TRBV2	-	TRBJ2-3	CASSTGRTTDTQYF	TGTGCCAGCAGTACAGGGAGGACCACAGATACGCAGTATTTT
-	TRBV5-1	-	TRBJ2-3	CASSTGTPGDTQYF	TGCGCCAGCAGCACCGGGACCCCTGGAGATACGCAGTATTTT
-	TRBV10-2	TRBD2	TRBJ2-1	CASRLAGGPNEQFF	TGCGCCAGCAGGCTAGCGGGAGGGCCCAATGAGCAGTTCTTC
-	TRBV6-1	-	TRBJ1-2	CASAGWIANYGYTF	TGTGCCAGCGCCGGGTGGATAGCTAACTATGGCTACACCTTC
-	TRBV27	-	TRBJ2-7	CASSLRDGTYEQYF	TGTGCCAGCAGTCTCCGGGACGGAACCTACGAGCAGTACTTC
-	TRBV10-3	TRBD1	TRBJ1-1	CAISPRTGGTEAFF	TGTGCCATCAGCCCTCGGACAGGGGGGACTGAAGCTTTCTTT
-	TRBV6-6	TRBD1	TRBJ1-5	CASSDAGTGSNQPQHF	TGTGCCAGCAGCGACGCCGGGACAGGGAGCAATCAGCCCCAGCATTTT
-	TRBV29-1	-	TRBJ1-1	CSVRGTVNTEAFF	TGCAGCGTCCGAGGTACGGTGAACACTGAAGCTTTCTTT
few	TRBV30	-	TRBJ1-1	CAWSGQGNTEAFF	TGTGCCTGGAGTGGGCAGGGTAACACTGAAGCTTTCTTT
-	TRBV7-2	-	TRBJ1-6	CASSLASGQLANSPLHF	TGTGCCAGCAGCTTAGCTTCAGGGCAATTGGCGAATTCACCCCTCCACTTT
-	TRBV5-1	-	TRBJ1-4	CASSLDGQAEKLFF	TGCGCCAGCAGCTTGGATGGGCAAGCTGAAAAACTGTTTTTT